The 3 T cell receptor beta chains given below trace back to one sample, sequenced in a study of regulatory T cells in long-lasting Graves disease. Building the TCR beta libraries relied on iRepertoire HTBI primers, and CDR3 regions underwent Arm-PCR. One entry per CDR3 protein, called by TCRdb with MiXCR from the multiplex PCR reads. The repertoire includes a few hundred thousand distinct CDR3 sequences, around 19% of them detected once, and over 20% sits in the top ten. As for time point: newly diagnosed GD, antithyroid drugs for less than 3 months. PBMCs were the source of the RNA used for TCR sequencing. The material sequenced was peripheral blood mononuclear cells (PBMCs), taken at new diagnosis, from a patient treated with antithyroid drugs. The receptor set was obtained from a female donor with Graves disease.

This clonotype was picked up many times. V and J are TRBV7-2 and TRBJ2-5, with 7 nucleotides matching TRBD2. V shed 6 bases and J 3 bases; nucleotides not matched to a gene: 4. The CDR3 is made up of 13 amino acids. Germline CDR1 SGHTA, CDR2 FQGNSA. CDR3 loop: CASSPGTKETQYF. DNA of the CDR3: TGTGCCAGCAGTCCCGGGACTAAAGAGACCCAGTACTTC.

This clonotype was picked up many times. This chain joins TRBV5-1 and TRBJ2-1; D may match TRBD1 or TRBD2 (5 bases each). Germline CDR1 SGHRS, CDR2 YFSETQ. This CDR3 spans 17 amino acids. Trimming left V 0 bases short and J 9 bases short, with 22 bases between. CDR3 region: CASSLVSGGPREGEQFF. The DNA of the CDR3 is TGCGCCAGCAGCTTGGTATCGGGCGGGCCCAGGGAAGGTGAGCAGTTCTTC.

This clonotype was found a few times. V and J are TRBV9 and TRBJ2-7; 15 positions match TRBD2. CDR3 length equals 18 residues. Germline assignment: CDR1 SGDLS and CDR2 YYNGEE. Trimming removed 0 bases from V and 0 bases from J; junction bases left unmatched: 4. CDR3 loop: CASSVEGTSGRRSYEQYF. The CDR3 DNA sequence: TGTGCCAGCAGCGTAGAGGGGACTAGCGGGAGGCGCTCCTACGAGCAGTACTTC.